A selection of T cell receptor beta chains follows, all from one sample in a study of tumor and adjacent non-tumor tissue in lung cancer. TCRdb used MiXCR to reprocess the multiplex PCR reads, holding one entry per CDR3 protein. The data contain about 200,000 distinct CDR3 sequences, roughly 70% of them singletons. The sequencing input was lung tumor tissue. The receptor set was obtained from a man aged 60-69 years with non-small cell lung cancer. Both conserved end residues are part of each CDR3. Each record gives: D gene, J gene, clone size, V gene, CDR3 DNA, CDR3 protein. The D gene is left open where the match is weak. A row's size may be missing; if present it is once, few, many or a size class.

TRBD1 TRBJ1-1 many TRBV29-1 TGCAGCGTTGAAGACAGACAGGGGGCGAAGACTGAAGCTTTCTTT CSVEDRQGAKTEAFF
NA TRBJ2-5 NA TRBV20-1 TGCAGTGCCCGCACGGGTGGGACCCAGTACTTC CSARTGGTQYF
NA TRBJ2-5 NA TRBV28 TGTGCCAGCGCCCGGCTGGAGACCCAGTACTTC CASARLETQYF
NA TRBJ2-5 many TRBV4-2 TGTGCCAGCAGCCAAGCAGGGATACACCAAGAGACCCAGTACTTC CASSQAGIHQETQYF
NA TRBJ1-5 NA TRBV4-3 TGCGCCAGGAGCCAAGATTGGGGACAGCCCCAGCATTTT CARSQDWGQPQHF
NA TRBJ1-5 few TRBV7-8 TGTGCCAGCAGCCCCTGGGAGGGTGGGAATCAGCCCCAGCATTTT CASSPWEGGNQPQHF
TRBD1 TRBJ2-3 NA TRBV11-3 TGTGCCAGCAGCCACGGACAGGGGATAGATACGCAGTATTTT CASSHGQGIDTQYF
NA TRBJ2-3 many TRBV29-1 TGCAGCGTTGAGATGGGTAGTAGCACAGATACGCAGTATTTT CSVEMGSSTDTQYF
NA TRBJ2-7 NA TRBV20-1 TGCAATGCTACAGACGGTCGCTCCTACGAGCAGTACTTC CNATDGRSYEQYF
NA TRBJ1-2 few TRBV29-1 TGCAGCGTTGAAGCGGTACGACTAGGTGATTACACCTTC CSVEAVRLGDYTF
NA TRBJ1-6 NA TRBV4-1 TGCGCCAGCAGCCAAGATACCAACGCACCCCTCCACTTT CASSQDTNAPLHF
NA TRBJ2-7 NA TRBV11-2 TGCTCCAGCAGCTTAGACGGAAGGGACGTGGGAATCTACGAGAAGTACTTC CSSSLDGRDVGIYEKYF
NA TRBJ1-1 NA TRBV20-1 TGCAGTGCCAGCCCAGGGGTGGGGATGAACACTAAAGCTTTCTTT CSASPGVGMNTKAFF
NA TRBJ2-5 NA TRBV11-2 TGTGCCAGTAGCGTGAGGGGGTACCAAGAGACCCAGTACTTC CASSVRGYQETQYF
NA TRBJ2-1 many TRBV20-1 TGCAGTGCTAAAGGACTAATCCGGGGCAATGAGCAGTTCTTC CSAKGLIRGNEQFF
TRBD1 TRBJ2-1 NA TRBV5-1 TGCGCCAGCAGCTTGGGGGACAGGCTACTCTACAATGAGCAGTTCTTC CASSLGDRLLYNEQFF
NA TRBJ1-6 few TRBV29-1 TGCAGCGTCGCGGATGAGGGGAATTCACCCCTCCACTTT CSVADEGNSPLHF
NA TRBJ1-4 many TRBV11-2 TGTGCCAGCAGCTCCCCCCTTCGATCGAATGAAAAACTGTTTTTT CASSSPLRSNEKLFF
NA TRBJ1-6 many TRBV4-1 TGCGCCAGCAGCCATGGCGGCAGGGGAAGGTATAATTCACCCCTCCACTTT CASSHGGRGRYNSPLHF
NA TRBJ2-3 few TRBV20-1 TGCAGTGCTAGAGATAGGGGAGATACGCAGTATTTT CSARDRGDTQYF
TRBD2 TRBJ2-5 NA TRBV20-1 TGCAATACTACCGGACTAGCGGGAGTAGGAGAGACCCAGTACTTC CNTTGLAGVGETQYF
NA TRBJ1-4 NA TRBV6-6 TGTGCCAGTAGGAGGACAGTGGCTAATGAAAAACTGTTTTTT CASRRTVANEKLFF
NA TRBJ2-1 NA TRBV20-1 TGTAGTGCATTGACCAGCCAGGGTATCTACGAGCAGTTCTTC CSALTSQGIYEQFF
NA TRBJ2-2 NA TRBV6-6 TGTGCCTGTCAGGGTTCCGGGGAGCTGTTTTTT CACQGSGELFF
NA TRBJ2-1 medium-sized TRBV11-3 TGTGCCAGCAGCTTAGTTGCACCCCCTAGCGAGCAGTTCTTC CASSLVAPPSEQFF
NA TRBJ1-5 NA TRBV29-1 TGCAGCGTGGGCGTGGGGTTCGGGCATCCCCAGCATTTT CSVGVGFGHPQHF
NA TRBJ1-4 many TRBV6-5 TGTGCCAGCAGTTACTCGAAGGCAGGGAGGATAAAACTGTTTTTT CASSYSKAGRIKLFF
TRBD2 TRBJ2-1 few TRBV6-2/TRBV6-3 TGTGCCAGCAGTTCTAGCGGGGTGGTGAATGAGCAGTTCTTC CASSSSGVVNEQFF
NA TRBJ2-2 many TRBV5-1 TGCGCCAGCAGATCTGGGACGGCGAACACCGGGGAGCTGTTTTTT CASRSGTANTGELFF
NA TRBJ2-3 NA TRBV20-1 TGCAGTGCTAGAGATAGTACAGAACCCAATCAGCCCCAGTATTTT CSARDSTEPNQPQYF
NA TRBJ2-1 NA TRBV20-1 TGCAGTGCTATAGGCCTCCTAGCTAATGCCTACAATGAGCAGTTCTTC CSAIGLLANAYNEQFF
NA TRBJ2-3 NA TRBV6-6 TGTGCCAACAGTTACCAGCAGGGCACAGATACGCAGTATTTT CANSYQQGTDTQYF